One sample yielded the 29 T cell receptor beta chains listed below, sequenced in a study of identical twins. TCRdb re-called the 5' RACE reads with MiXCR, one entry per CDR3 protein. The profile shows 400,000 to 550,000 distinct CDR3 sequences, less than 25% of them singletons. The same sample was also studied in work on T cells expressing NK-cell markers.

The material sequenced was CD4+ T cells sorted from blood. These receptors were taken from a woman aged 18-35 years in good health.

CDR3 in amino acids: CSAMASGTTGELFF. The DNA for the CDR3 is TGCAGTGCTATGGCTAGCGGGACGACCGGGGAGCTGTTTTTT. This chain links TRBV20-1 with TRBJ2-2; the match to TRBD2 covers 9 bases. This CDR3 is built from 14 residues. The germline V gene has CDR1 DFQATT and CDR2 SNEGSKA (reference sequence). V shed 4 bases, J shed 5 bases, and the junction held 5 bases outside the gene matches.

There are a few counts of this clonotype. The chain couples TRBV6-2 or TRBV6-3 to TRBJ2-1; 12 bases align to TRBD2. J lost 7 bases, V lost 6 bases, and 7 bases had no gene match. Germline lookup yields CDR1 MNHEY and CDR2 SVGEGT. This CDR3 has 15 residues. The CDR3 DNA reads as TGTGCCAGCAGGTCGACTAGCGGGAGTAAGAATGAGCAGTTCTTC. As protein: CASRSTSGSKNEQFF.

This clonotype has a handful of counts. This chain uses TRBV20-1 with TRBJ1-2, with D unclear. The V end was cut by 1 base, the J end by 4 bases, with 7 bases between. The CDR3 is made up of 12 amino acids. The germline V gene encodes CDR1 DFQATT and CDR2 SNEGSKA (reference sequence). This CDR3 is CSARVGPYGYTF. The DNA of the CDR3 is TGCAGTGCTAGAGTGGGCCCCTATGGCTACACCTTC.

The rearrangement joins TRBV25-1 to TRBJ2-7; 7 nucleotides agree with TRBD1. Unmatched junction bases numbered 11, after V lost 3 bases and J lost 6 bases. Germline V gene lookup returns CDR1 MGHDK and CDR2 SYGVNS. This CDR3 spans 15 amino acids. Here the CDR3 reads CASSEGARGLGEQYF. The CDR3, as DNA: TGTGCCAGCAGTGAGGGGGCCAGGGGGTTAGGCGAGCAGTACTTC.

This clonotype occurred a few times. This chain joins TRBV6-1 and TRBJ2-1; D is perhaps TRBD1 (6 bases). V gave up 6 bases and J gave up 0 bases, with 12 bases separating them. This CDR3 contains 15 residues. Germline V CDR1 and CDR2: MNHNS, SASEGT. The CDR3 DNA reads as TGTGCCAGCAGATCAGGACAGAGCTCCTACAATGAGCAGTTCTTC. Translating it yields CASRSGQSSYNEQFF.

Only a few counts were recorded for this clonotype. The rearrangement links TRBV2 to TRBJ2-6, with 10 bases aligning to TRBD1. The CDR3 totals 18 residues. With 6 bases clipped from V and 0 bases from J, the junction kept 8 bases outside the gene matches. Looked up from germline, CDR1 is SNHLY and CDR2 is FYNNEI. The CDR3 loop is CASSSGQGVVSGANVLTF. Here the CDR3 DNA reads TGTGCCAGCAGCTCCGGACAGGGGGTCGTCTCTGGGGCCAACGTCCTGACTTTC.

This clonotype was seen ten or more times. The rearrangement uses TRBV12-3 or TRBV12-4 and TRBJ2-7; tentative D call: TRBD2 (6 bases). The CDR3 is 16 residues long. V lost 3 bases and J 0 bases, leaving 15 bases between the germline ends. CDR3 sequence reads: CASSFEASASSYEQYF. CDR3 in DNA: TGTGCCAGCAGTTTTGAGGCTAGCGCGAGCTCCTACGAGCAGTACTTC.

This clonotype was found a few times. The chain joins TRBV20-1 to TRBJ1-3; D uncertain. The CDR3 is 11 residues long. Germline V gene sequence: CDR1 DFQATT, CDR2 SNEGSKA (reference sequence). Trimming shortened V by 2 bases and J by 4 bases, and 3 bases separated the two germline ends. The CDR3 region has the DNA TGCAGTGCTAGAACGGGAAACACCATATATTTT. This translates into CSARTGNTIYF.

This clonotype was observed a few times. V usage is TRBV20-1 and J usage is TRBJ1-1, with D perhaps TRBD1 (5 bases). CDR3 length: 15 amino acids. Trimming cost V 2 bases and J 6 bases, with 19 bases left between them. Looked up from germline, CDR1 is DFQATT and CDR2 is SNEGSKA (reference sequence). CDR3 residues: CSARPGGAGTPEAFF. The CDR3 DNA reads TGCAGTGCTAGACCCGGAGGGGCAGGGACGCCTGAAGCTTTCTTT.

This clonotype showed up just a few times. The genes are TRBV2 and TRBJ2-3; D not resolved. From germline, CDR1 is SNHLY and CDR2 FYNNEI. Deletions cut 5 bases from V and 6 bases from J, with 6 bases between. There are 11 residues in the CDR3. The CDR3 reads CASSQLDTQYF. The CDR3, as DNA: TGTGCCAGCAGTCAATTGGATACGCAGTATTTT.

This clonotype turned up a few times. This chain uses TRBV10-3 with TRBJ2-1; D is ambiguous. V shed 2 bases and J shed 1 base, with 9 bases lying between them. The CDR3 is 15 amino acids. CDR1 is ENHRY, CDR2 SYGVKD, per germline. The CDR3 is CAISEKGQSYNEQFF. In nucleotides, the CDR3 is TGTGCCATCAGTGAGAAAGGTCAATCCTACAATGAGCAGTTCTTC.

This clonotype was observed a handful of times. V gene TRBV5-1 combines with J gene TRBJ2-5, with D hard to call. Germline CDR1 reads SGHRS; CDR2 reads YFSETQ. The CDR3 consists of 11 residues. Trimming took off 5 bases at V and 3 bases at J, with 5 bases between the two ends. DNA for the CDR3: TGCGCCAGCAGGATGGAAGAGACCCAGTACTTC. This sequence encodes CASRMEETQYF.

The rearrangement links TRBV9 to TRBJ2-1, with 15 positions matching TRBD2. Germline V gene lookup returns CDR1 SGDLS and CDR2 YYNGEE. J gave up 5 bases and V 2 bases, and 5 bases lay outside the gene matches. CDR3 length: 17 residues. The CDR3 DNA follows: TGTGCCAGCAGCGTTGGGACTAGCGGGGGGAGAGACAATGAGCAGTTCTTC. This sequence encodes CASSVGTSGGRDNEQFF.

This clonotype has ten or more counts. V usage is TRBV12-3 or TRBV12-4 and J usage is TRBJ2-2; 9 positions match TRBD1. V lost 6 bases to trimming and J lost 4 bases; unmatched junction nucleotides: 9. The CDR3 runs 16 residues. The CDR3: CASRPQGARLTGELFF. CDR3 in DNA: TGTGCCAGCAGGCCACAGGGGGCGCGCCTCACCGGGGAGCTGTTTTTT.

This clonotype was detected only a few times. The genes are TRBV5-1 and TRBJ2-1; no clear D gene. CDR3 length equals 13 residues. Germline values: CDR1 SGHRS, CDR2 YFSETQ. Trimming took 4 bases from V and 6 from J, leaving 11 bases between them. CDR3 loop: CASSLAATNEQFF. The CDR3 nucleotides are TGCGCCAGCAGCCTTGCTGCCACCAATGAGCAGTTCTTC.

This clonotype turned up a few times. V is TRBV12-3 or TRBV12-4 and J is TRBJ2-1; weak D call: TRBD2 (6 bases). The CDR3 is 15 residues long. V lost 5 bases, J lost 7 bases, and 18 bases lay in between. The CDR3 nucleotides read TGTGCCAGCAGTCGGGGGTTAGCGGCTGGAAATGAGCAGTTCTTC. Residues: CASSRGLAAGNEQFF.

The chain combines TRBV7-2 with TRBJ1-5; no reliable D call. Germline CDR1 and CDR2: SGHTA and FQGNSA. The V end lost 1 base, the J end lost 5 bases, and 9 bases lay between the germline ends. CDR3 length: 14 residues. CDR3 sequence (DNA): TGTGCCAGCAGCTTAGATCGGGGTGATCAGCCCCAGCATTTT. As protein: CASSLDRGDQPQHF.

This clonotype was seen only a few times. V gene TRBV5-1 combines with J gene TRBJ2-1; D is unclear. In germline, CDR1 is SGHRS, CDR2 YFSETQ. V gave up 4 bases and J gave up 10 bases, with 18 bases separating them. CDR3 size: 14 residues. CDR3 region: CASSGALQRGEQFF. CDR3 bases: TGCGCCAGCAGCGGTGCCCTTCAAAGAGGCGAGCAGTTCTTC.

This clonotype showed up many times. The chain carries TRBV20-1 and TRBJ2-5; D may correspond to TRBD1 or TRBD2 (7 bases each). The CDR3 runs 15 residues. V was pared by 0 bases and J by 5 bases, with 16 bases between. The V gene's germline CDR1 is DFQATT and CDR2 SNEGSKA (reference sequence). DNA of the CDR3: TGCAGTGCTAGAGATGGGGAGGGGGCGCTGGAGACCCAGTACTTC. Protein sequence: CSARDGEGALETQYF.

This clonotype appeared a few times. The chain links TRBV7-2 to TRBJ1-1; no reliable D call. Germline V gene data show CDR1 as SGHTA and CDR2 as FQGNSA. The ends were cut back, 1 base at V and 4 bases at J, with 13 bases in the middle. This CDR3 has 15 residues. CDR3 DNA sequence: TGTGCCAGCAGCTTAGTCACAGCTAAATTCACTGAAGCTTTCTTT. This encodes CASSLVTAKFTEAFF.

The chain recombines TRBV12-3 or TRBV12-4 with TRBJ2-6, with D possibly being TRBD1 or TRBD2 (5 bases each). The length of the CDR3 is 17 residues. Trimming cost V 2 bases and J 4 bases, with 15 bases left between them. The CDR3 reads CASSLSAGAVGANVLTF. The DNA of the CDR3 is TGTGCCAGCAGTTTAAGTGCCGGGGCGGTGGGGGCCAACGTCCTGACTTTC.

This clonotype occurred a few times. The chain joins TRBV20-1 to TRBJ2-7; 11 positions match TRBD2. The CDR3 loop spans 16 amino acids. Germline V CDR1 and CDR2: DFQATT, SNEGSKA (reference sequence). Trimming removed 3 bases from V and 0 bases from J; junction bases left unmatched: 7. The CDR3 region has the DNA TGCAGTGCTAGTGGACTAGCGGGCGTGAGCTCCTACGAGCAGTACTTC. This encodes CSASGLAGVSSYEQYF.

Here the CDR3 DNA reads TGTGCCAGCAGGAGGACTAGCTTGGATGAGCAGTTCTTC. It codes for CASRRTSLDEQFF. J is TRBJ2-1 and V is TRBV7-6; 8 bases match TRBD2. V lost 6 bases and J lost 8; bases outside the gene matches: 6. Germline assignment: CDR1 SGHVS and CDR2 FNYEAQ. The length of the CDR3 is 13 residues.

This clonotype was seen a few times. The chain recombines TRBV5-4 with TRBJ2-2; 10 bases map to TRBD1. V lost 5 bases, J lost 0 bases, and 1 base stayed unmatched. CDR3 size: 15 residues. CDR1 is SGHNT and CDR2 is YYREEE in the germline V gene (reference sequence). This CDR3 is CASRGQGANTGELFF. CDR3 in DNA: TGTGCCAGCAGAGGACAGGGGGCGAACACCGGGGAGCTGTTTTTT.

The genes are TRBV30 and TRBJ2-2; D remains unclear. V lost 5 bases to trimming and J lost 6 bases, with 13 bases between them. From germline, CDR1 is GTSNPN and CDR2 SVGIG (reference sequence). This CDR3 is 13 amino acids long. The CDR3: CAWEGPGPGELFF. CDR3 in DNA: TGTGCCTGGGAAGGGCCCGGCCCCGGGGAGCTGTTTTTT.

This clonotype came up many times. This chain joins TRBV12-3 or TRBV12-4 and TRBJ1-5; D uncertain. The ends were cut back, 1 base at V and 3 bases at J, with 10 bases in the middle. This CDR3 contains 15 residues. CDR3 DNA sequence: TGTGCCAGCAGTTTAGTGATAGGGAACAATCAGCCCCAGCATTTT. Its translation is CASSLVIGNNQPQHF.

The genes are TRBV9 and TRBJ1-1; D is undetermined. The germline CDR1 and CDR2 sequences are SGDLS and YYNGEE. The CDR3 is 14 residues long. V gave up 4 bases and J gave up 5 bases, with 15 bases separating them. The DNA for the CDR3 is TGTGCCAGCAGCCCCCGGGCTCAGACGACTGAAGCTTTCTTT. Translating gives CASSPRAQTTEAFF.

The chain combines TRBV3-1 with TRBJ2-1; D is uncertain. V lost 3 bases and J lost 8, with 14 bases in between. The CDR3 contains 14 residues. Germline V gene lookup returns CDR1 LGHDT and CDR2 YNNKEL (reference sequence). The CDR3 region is CASSQLTRVHEQFF. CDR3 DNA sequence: TGTGCCAGCAGCCAGCTCACCCGGGTCCATGAGCAGTTCTTC.

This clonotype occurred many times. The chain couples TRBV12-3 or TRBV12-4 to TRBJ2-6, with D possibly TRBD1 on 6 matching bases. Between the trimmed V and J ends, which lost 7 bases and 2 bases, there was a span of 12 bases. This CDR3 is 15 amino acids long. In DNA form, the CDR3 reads TGTGCCAGCAAGCCACAGGGTGCTGGGGCCAACGTCCTGACTTTC. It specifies CASKPQGAGANVLTF.